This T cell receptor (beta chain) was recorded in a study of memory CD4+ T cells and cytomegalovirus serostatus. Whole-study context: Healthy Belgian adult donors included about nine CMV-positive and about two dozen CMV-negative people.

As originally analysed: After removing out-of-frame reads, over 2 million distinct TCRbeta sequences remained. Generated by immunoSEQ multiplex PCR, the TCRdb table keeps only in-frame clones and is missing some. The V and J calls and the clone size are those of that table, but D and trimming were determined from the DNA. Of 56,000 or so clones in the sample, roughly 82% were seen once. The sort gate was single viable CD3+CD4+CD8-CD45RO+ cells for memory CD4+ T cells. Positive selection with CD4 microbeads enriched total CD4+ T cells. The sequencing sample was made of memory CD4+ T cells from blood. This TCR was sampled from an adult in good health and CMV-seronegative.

For the CDR3, the DNA is TGCGCCAGCAGCCCCAACTCTGCCGGGGGGATCTACGAGCAGTACTTC. It specifies CASSPNSAGGIYEQYF. V usage is TRBV5-1 and J usage is TRBJ2-7; 7 bases agree with TRBD2. Unmatched junction bases numbered 13, after V lost 4 bases and J lost 3 bases. Germline values: CDR1 SGHRS, CDR2 YFSETQ. The CDR3 totals 16 residues.